A selection of T cell receptor beta chains follows, all from one sample in a study of blood T cell repertoires in COVID-19. TCRdb keeps only in-frame clones here, not all; method: immunoSEQ multiplex PCR. The sample lists about 190,000 clones, approximately 88% occurring once. Sequencing was done on a sample of PBMCs or T cells enriched from blood (not recorded which). Every receptor here comes from a woman aged 30 to 39 who had recovered from COVID-19. Each CDR3 is given with its conserved first and last residue. A D gene is named only where the DNA matches it firmly. Clone size, where shown, is once, few, many, or a class for clones that have expanded.

d_gene	abundance	v_gene	j_gene	CDR3aa	CDR3nt
TRBD2	NA	TRBV19	TRBJ2-5	CASSPPGGKETQYF	TGTGCCAGTAGCCCCCCGGGGGGTAAAGAGACCCAGTACTTC
TRBD2	once	TRBV28	TRBJ2-7	CASQVGRAFYEQYF	TGTGCCAGCCAAGTCGGGAGGGCCTTCTACGAGCAGTACTTC
NA	NA	TRBV5-1	TRBJ2-2	CASSLIPGVPNTGELFF	TGCGCCAGCAGCTTAATTCCGGGAGTACCGAACACCGGGGAGCTGTTTTTT
NA	NA	TRBV5-6	TRBJ2-1	CASSLSNEQFF	TGTGCCAGCAGCCTGTCCAATGAGCAGTTCTTC
TRBD1	NA	TRBV2	TRBJ1-1	CASSGGQGRTEAFF	TGTGCCAGCAGTGGGGGACAGGGGCGGACTGAAGCTTTCTTT
NA	once	TRBV10-3	TRBJ1-2	CAIRKAEAGATYGYTF	TGTGCCATCCGAAAGGCTGAGGCGGGGGCGACCTATGGCTACACCTTC
TRBD2	once	TRBV6-5	TRBJ2-1	CASSSPSGPYNEQFF	TGTGCCAGCAGTTCCCCTAGCGGACCCTACAATGAGCAGTTCTTC
TRBD1	NA	TRBV7-9	TRBJ1-6	CASSGTEGFSYNSPLHF	TGTGCCAGCAGCGGGACAGAAGGGTTCTCCTATAATTCACCCCTCCACTTT
NA	NA	TRBV5-1	TRBJ1-3	CASSDQGTGNTIYF	TGCGCCAGCAGCGACCAGGGAACTGGAAACACCATATATTTT
TRBD1	NA	TRBV7-2	TRBJ2-3	CASSLDGTGGAVDTQYF	TGTGCCAGCAGCTTAGATGGAACAGGGGGCGCGGTAGATACGCAGTATTTT
TRBD1	NA	TRBV6-5	TRBJ1-5	CASSTGTGAQPQHF	TGTGCCAGCAGTACAGGGACAGGGGCTCAGCCCCAGCATTTT
NA	few	TRBV7-3	TRBJ2-3	CASSLSGSTDTQYF	TGTGCCAGCAGCTTGAGCGGGAGCACAGATACGCAGTATTTT